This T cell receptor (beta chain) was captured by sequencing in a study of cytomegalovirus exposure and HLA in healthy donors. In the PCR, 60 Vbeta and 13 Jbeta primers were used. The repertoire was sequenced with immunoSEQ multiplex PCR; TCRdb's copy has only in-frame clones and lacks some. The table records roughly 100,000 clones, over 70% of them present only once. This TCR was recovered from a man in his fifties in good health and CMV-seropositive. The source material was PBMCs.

The CDR3, as DNA: TGTGCCAGCAGTTGGGGAGGAACCTACGAGCAGTACTTC. The encoded protein is CASSWGGTYEQYF. The genes are TRBV28 and TRBJ2-7, with D possibly TRBD2 on 6 matching bases. The V end was cut by 4 bases, the J end by 2 bases, with 9 bases between. Looked up from germline, CDR1 is MDHEN and CDR2 is SYDVKM. This CDR3 has 13 amino acids.